This T cell receptor (beta chain) stems from a study of T-cell memory formation after mild COVID-19. It was 5'RACE with constant-segment primers that produced the TCR alpha and TCR beta cDNA libraries, which carried sample barcodes and UMIs. TCRdb passed the 5' RACE reads through MiXCR, listing each CDR3 protein once. This table holds approximately 440,000 distinct CDR3 sequences, roughly 20% found once. Study results and limitations: Among clones contracting day 15 to 85, CD4/CD8 was balanced, whereas later expanders leaned CD4+.

About this clonotype: What it binds is unknown.

CDR3 length equals 13 residues. Germline V gene sequence: CDR1 SGHNT, CDR2 YENEEA. V lost 2 bases to trimming and J lost 3 bases, with 7 bases between them. The sequencing sample was made of PBMCs or a T cell subset sorted from them (not recorded which). This clonotype originated in an adult woman who had mild COVID-19 (a few samples of this study predate the infection). Cell type and time point are not known. V usage is TRBV11-3 and J usage is TRBJ1-1, with D unresolved. The CDR3 DNA reads TGTGCCAGCAGCTTAAACAGACACACTGAAGCTTTCTTT. Translated, it gives CASSLNRHTEAFF.